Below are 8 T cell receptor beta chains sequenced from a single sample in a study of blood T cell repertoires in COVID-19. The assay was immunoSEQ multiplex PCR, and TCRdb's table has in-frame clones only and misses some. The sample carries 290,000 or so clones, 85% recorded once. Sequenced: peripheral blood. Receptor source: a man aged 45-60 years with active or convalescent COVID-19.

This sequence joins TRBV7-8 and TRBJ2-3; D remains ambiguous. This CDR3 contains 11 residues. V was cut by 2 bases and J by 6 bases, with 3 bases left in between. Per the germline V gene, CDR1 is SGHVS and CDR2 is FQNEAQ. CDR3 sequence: CASSLSDTQYF. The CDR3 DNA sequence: TGTGCCAGCAGCTTATCGGATACGCAGTATTTT.

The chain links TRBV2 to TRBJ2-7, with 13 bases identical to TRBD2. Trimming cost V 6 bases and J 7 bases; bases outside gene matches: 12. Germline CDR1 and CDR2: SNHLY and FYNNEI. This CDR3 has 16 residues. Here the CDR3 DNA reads TGTGCCAGCAGGCAGAGACTAGCGGGGGGTCCGGAGGAGCAGTACTTC. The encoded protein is CASRQRLAGGPEEQYF. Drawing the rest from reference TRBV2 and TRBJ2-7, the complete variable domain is EPEVTQTPSHQVTQMGQEVILRCVPISNHLYFYWYRQILGQKVEFLVSFYNNEISEKSEIFDDQFSVERPDGSNFTLKIRSTKLEDSAMYFCASRQRLAGGPEEQYFGPGTRLTVT.

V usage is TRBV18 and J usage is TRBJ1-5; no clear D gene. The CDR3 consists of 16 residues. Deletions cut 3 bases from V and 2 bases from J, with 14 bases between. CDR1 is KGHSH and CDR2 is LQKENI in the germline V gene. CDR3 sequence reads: CASSPQAVVGNQPQHF. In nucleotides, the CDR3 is TGTGCCAGCTCACCTCAAGCGGTTGTGGGCAATCAGCCCCAGCATTTT.

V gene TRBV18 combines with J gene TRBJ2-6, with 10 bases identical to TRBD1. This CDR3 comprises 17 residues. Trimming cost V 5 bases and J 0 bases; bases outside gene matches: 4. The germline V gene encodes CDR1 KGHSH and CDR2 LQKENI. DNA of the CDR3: TGTGCCAGCTCAAGACAGGGGGCAAGCTCTGGGGCCAACGTCCTGACTTTC. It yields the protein CASSRQGASSGANVLTF.

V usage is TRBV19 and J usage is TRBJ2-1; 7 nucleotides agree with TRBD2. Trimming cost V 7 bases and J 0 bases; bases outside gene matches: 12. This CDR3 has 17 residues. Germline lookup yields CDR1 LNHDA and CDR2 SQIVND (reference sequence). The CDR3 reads CASITSAGGSSYNEQFF. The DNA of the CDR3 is TGTGCCAGTATCACATCGGCCGGGGGGAGCTCCTACAATGAGCAGTTCTTC.

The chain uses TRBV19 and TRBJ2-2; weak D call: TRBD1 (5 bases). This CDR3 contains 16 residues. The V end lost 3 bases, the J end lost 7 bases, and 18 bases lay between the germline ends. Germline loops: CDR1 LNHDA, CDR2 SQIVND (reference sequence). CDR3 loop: CASSISYWQGYGELFF. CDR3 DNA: TGTGCCAGTAGTATTAGCTATTGGCAGGGCTACGGGGAGCTGTTTTTT.

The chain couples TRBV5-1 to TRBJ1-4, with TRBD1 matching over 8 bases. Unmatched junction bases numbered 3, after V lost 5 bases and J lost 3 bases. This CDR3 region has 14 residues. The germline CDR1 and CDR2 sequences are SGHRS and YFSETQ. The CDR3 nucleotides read TGCGCCAGCAGGCAGGGGGCCGCTAATGAAAAACTGTTTTTT. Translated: CASRQGAANEKLFF.

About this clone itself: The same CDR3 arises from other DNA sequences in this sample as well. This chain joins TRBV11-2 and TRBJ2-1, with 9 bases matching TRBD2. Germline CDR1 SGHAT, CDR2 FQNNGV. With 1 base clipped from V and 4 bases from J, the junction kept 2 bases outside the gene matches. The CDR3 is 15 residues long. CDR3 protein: CASSLGLAGYNEQFF. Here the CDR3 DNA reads TGTGCCAGCAGCTTAGGTCTAGCGGGATACAATGAGCAGTTCTTC. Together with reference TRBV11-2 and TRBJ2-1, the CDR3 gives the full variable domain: EAGVAQSPRYKIIEKRQSVAFWCNPISGHATLYWYQQILGQGPKLLIQFQNNGVVDDSQLPKDRFSAERLKGVDSTLKIQPAKLEDSAVYLCASSLGLAGYNEQFFGPGTRLTVL.